This passage covers 29 T cell receptor beta chains from one sample sequenced in a study of lung T cells in sarcoidosis with Löfgren's syndrome. TCRdb called the reads again in MiXCR, with one record for every CDR3 protein. The table shows 2,100 or so distinct CDR3 sequences, with more than 15% occurring only once. The sequenced material came from CD4+ T cells from bronchoalveolar lavage. All receptors derive from a human donor with sarcoidosis (Löfgren's syndrome or another form), or a control subject (not recorded which).

In its sample, this clonotype ranks as large. This chain uses TRBV10-3 with TRBJ1-2; D gene unclear. The V end lost 1 base, the J end lost 7 bases, and 10 bases lay between the germline ends. From germline, CDR1 is ENHRY and CDR2 SYGVKD. The CDR3 is 13 residues long. In DNA form, the CDR3 reads TGTGCCATCAGTGAGTTGGCTCAGTCTGGCTACACCTTC. Translation: CAISELAQSGYTF.

Remarks on this clonotype: The junction departs from germline at one end; a sequencing error may be responsible. The CDR3 sequence is CASSSHRGIEQYF. CDR3 sequence (DNA): TGTGCCAGTAGTTCACACAGGGGTATCGAGCAGTACTTC. The chain has TRBV12-3 or TRBV12-4 and TRBJ2-7; 7 bases align to TRBD1. The CDR3 totals 13 residues.

This clonotype rates as medium-sized. The genes are TRBV9 and TRBJ1-5, with D possibly being TRBD1 (6 bases). Between the trimmed V and J ends, which lost 6 bases and 1 base, there was a span of 14 bases. Germline lookup yields CDR1 SGDLS and CDR2 YYNGEE. This CDR3 spans 15 amino acids. The CDR3 here is CASKRWTVSNQPQHF. The CDR3 DNA reads TGTGCCAGCAAGCGTTGGACAGTCAGCAATCAGCCCCAGCATTTT.

Relative to its sample, this clonotype is medium-sized. This chain uses TRBV28 with TRBJ1-4; a possible D gene is TRBD1 (6 bases). V lost 5 bases and J 1 base, leaving 11 bases between the germline ends. Germline V gene lookup returns CDR1 MDHEN and CDR2 SYDVKM. The CDR3 has 15 residues. CDR3 sequence (DNA): TGTGCCAGCAGTGTAACAGGGCTAACTAATGAAAAACTGTTTTTT. Its translation: CASSVTGLTNEKLFF.

This clonotype is labeled as medium-sized. The chain combines TRBV27 with TRBJ2-5; 7 bases are shared with TRBD2. CDR1 is MNHEY and CDR2 is SMNVEV in the germline V gene (reference sequence). Trimming took 5 bases from V and 3 from J; bases not matched to a gene: 12. The CDR3 contains 16 residues. The CDR3, as DNA: TGTGCCAGCAGTCCACTAAGGGCGGGAGAGAAAGAGACCCAGTACTTC. It yields the protein CASSPLRAGEKETQYF.

There are many counts of this clonotype. V and J are TRBV15 and TRBJ2-7, with TRBD2 matching 10 bases. Germline V lookup: CDR1 LNHNV, CDR2 YYDKDF (reference sequence). The CDR3 has 15 amino acids. With V trimmed by 5 bases and J by 3 bases, 7 bases remained unmatched. The CDR3: CATSARTSGLYEQYF. CDR3 coding DNA: TGTGCCACCAGCGCAAGGACTAGCGGCCTCTACGAGCAGTACTTC.

A few counts support this clonotype. The V and J genes are TRBV5-1 and TRBJ2-5; D is unresolved. This CDR3 comprises 17 residues. V shed 0 bases and J shed 4 bases, with 19 bases lying between them. Germline CDR1 SGHRS, CDR2 YFSETQ. The CDR3 coding sequence is TGCGCCAGCAGCTTGGGGGCTACCCGTTCTAATCGAGAGACCCAGTACTTC. Protein: CASSLGATRSNRETQYF.

Judged by abundance, this clonotype is medium-sized (0.01 to 0.1%). This chain joins TRBV2 and TRBJ2-7; D is ambiguous. The V end lost 6 bases, the J end lost 12 bases, and 24 bases lay between the germline ends. Germline V gene data show CDR1 as SNHLY and CDR2 as FYNNEI. The CDR3 covers 14 residues. For the CDR3, the DNA is TGTGCCAGCAGCTACCAAACCTCAGAAAAACCTTGGTACTTC. Translation gives CASSYQTSEKPWYF. The full variable domain, rest sourced from reference TRBV2 and TRBJ2-7, is EPEVTQTPSHQVTQMGQEVILRCVPISNHLYFYWYRQILGQKVEFLVSFYNNEISEKSEIFDDQFSVERPDGSNFTLKIRSTKLEDSAMYFCASSYQTSEKPWYFGPGTRLTVT.

This clonotype is medium-sized by share. V usage is TRBV6-1 and J usage is TRBJ2-3; no reliable D call. The CDR3 spans 14 residues. Germline values: CDR1 MNHNS, CDR2 SASEGT. V was clipped by 4 bases and J by 6 bases, with 14 bases between them. The CDR3 region is CASSVFAGMDTQYF. The CDR3 nucleotides are TGTGCCAGCAGTGTGTTTGCAGGAATGGATACGCAGTATTTT.

This clonotype is medium-sized. This chain joins TRBV7-9 and TRBJ2-1; 9 bases agree with TRBD2. J was trimmed by 7 bases and V by 1 base; bases with no gene match: 5. The CDR3 length is 15 residues. Germline V lookup: CDR1 SEHNR, CDR2 FQNEAQ (reference sequence). CDR3 protein: CASSLGVAGANEQFF. CDR3 sequence (DNA): TGTGCCAGCAGCTTAGGGGTAGCGGGGGCAAATGAGCAGTTCTTC.

This clonotype is termed medium-sized (0.01 to 0.1%). This chain joins TRBV28 and TRBJ1-1; D remains unclear. The CDR3 length is 17 residues. The V gene lost 5 bases and the J gene lost 7 bases, with 26 bases spanning the gap. CDR1 and CDR2 from the germline V gene are MDHEN and SYDVKM. In DNA form, the CDR3 reads TGTGCCAGCAGTCCCAATCCTACCCTCGGACGTCCTGATGAAGCTTTCTTT. Its translation is CASSPNPTLGRPDEAFF.

J is TRBJ1-2 and V is TRBV3-1; D remains ambiguous. The V gene's germline CDR1 is LGHDT and CDR2 YNNKEL (reference sequence). V lost 1 base to trimming and J lost 10 bases, with 16 bases between them. The CDR3 is 14 amino acids. CDR3 DNA sequence: TGTGCCAGCAGCCAAGGGCTTCGAGACTATAACTACACCTTC. Protein sequence: CASSQGLRDYNYTF.

Points on this clonotype: The CDR3 end shows no conserved phenylalanine or tryptophan, and so a read error is likely. The rearrangement uses TRBV2 and TRBJ1-1; TRBD1 matches 8 bases. J was trimmed by 2 bases and V by 8 bases; bases with no gene match: 10. The CDR3 spans 15 residues. Germline loops: CDR1 SNHLY, CDR2 FYNNEI. In DNA form, the CDR3 reads TGTGCCAGCCCGACAGGGGCGATAGGAAACACTGAAGCTTTCTCT. Translation: CASPTGAIGNTEAFS.

By sample share, this clonotype is medium-sized. DNA of the CDR3: TGTGCCACCGGACAGGGGGCTGGAAACACCATATATTTT. It is translated as CATGQGAGNTIYF. V is TRBV10-3 and J is TRBJ1-3, with 10 positions matching TRBD1. Germline-derived CDR1 and CDR2 are ENHRY and SYGVKD. CDR3 size: 13 residues. V shed 10 bases and J 2 bases; nucleotides not matched to a gene: 2.

This clonotype was detected ten times or more. The gene calls are TRBV2 and TRBJ2-5, with TRBD2 as a possible D gene (5 bases). The CDR3 extends over 13 amino acids. Between the trimmed V and J ends, which lost 3 bases and 3 bases, there was a span of 8 bases. CDR1 is SNHLY, CDR2 FYNNEI, per germline. In DNA form, the CDR3 reads TGTGCCAGCAGTGAGGAGCGGAAAGAGACCCAGTACTTC. Its translation: CASSEERKETQYF.

This clonotype is medium-sized (0.01 to 0.1%) in the sample. This chain uses TRBV20-1 with TRBJ1-6, with 10 bases aligning to TRBD1. CDR3 size: 14 residues. V lost 7 bases, J lost 4 bases, and 4 bases stayed unmatched. Germline lookup yields CDR1 DFQATT and CDR2 SNEGSKA (reference sequence). The DNA for the CDR3 is TGCAGTGTTTGGACAGGGGGTTATAATTCACCCCTCCACTTT. Its translation: CSVWTGGYNSPLHF.

Relative to its sample, this clonotype is medium-sized. The chain joins TRBV28 to TRBJ2-7; TRBD1 is a possible D gene (5 bases). This CDR3 spans 15 amino acids. Germline V gives CDR1 MDHEN, CDR2 SYDVKM. The V and J ends lost 8 bases and 0 bases respectively, with 17 bases between them. CDR3 protein: CASCATRDSSYEQYF. The CDR3 bases are TGTGCCAGCTGCGCCACCAGGGATAGCTCCTACGAGCAGTACTTC.

By share of the sample, this clonotype is medium-sized. The V gene is TRBV2, the J gene TRBJ2-3; D might be TRBD2 (6 bases). V gave up 5 bases and J gave up 3 bases, with 9 bases separating them. Germline V CDR1 and CDR2: SNHLY, FYNNEI. The CDR3 covers 13 residues. This chain's CDR3 is CASSQGGTDTQYF. The CDR3 bases are TGTGCCAGCAGTCAGGGAGGAACAGATACGCAGTATTTT. The whole variable domain, remainder taken from reference TRBV2 and TRBJ2-3, is EPEVTQTPSHQVTQMGQEVILRCVPISNHLYFYWYRQILGQKVEFLVSFYNNEISEKSEIFDDQFSVERPDGSNFTLKIRSTKLEDSAMYFCASSQGGTDTQYFGPGTRLTVL.

In its sample, this clonotype is medium-sized (0.01 to 0.1%). The chain uses TRBV4-2 and TRBJ2-3; no clear D gene. CDR3 size: 14 residues. The V end lost 0 bases, the J end lost 5 bases, and 9 bases lay between the germline ends. Germline V gene sequence: CDR1 LGHNA, CDR2 YNFKEQ. As DNA, the CDR3 is TGTGCCAGCAGCCAAGAGTTGGTGGGAGATACGCAGTATTTT. It yields the protein CASSQELVGDTQYF.

By share, this clonotype ranks as large (0.1 to 1%). The rearrangement joins TRBV3-1 to TRBJ2-1, with D unclear. V lost 1 base to trimming and J lost 7 bases, with 8 bases between them. The CDR3 loop spans 13 amino acids. The germline CDR1 and CDR2 sequences are LGHDT and YNNKEL (reference sequence). The CDR3 sequence is CASSQVAENEQFF. The CDR3 DNA follows: TGTGCCAGCAGCCAAGTGGCAGAAAATGAGCAGTTCTTC.

The chain uses TRBV7-2 and TRBJ1-2; TRBD1 aligns across 8 bases. Germline-derived CDR1 and CDR2 are SGHTA and FQGNSA. The CDR3 loop spans 13 amino acids. V lost 9 bases, J lost 9 bases, and 12 bases stayed unmatched. CDR3 amino acids: CARNRDRGRSYTF. The CDR3 coding sequence is TGTGCCAGAAACCGCGACAGGGGTAGAAGCTACACCTTC.

The V gene is TRBV6-2 or TRBV6-3, the J gene TRBJ2-1, with D possibly called TRBD1 or TRBD2 (5 bases each). CDR1 and CDR2 (germline): MNHEY, SVGEGT. Trimming cost V 8 bases and J 2 bases, with 13 bases left between them. The CDR3 consists of 14 residues. The CDR3 bases are TGTGCCAGCGGGGAGATGGGGCCCTACAATGAGCAGTTCTTC. Translation gives CASGEMGPYNEQFF.

This clonotype is judged medium-sized (0.01 to 0.1%). The chain uses TRBV9 and TRBJ1-1, with D possibly TRBD1 on 5 matching bases. This CDR3 spans 14 amino acids. Germline V gene sequence: CDR1 SGDLS, CDR2 YYNGEE. Between the trimmed V and J ends, which lost 0 bases and 3 bases, there was a span of 9 bases. The CDR3 protein is CASSVAQGYTEAFF. CDR3 in DNA: TGTGCCAGCAGCGTAGCTCAGGGCTACACTGAAGCTTTCTTT. The full variable domain, completed using reference TRBV9 and TRBJ1-1, is DSGVTQTPKHLITATGQRVTLRCSPRSGDLSVYWYQQSLDQGLQFLIQYYNGEERAKGNILERFSAQQFPDLHSELNLSSLELGDSALYFCASSVAQGYTEAFFGQGTRLTVV.

This clonotype ranks as medium-sized (0.01 to 0.1%). The gene calls are TRBV20-1 and TRBJ1-2, with 10 bases aligning to TRBD1. Germline V gives CDR1 DFQATT, CDR2 SNEGSKA (reference sequence). The CDR3 totals 15 residues. With 6 bases clipped from V and 6 bases from J, the junction kept 13 bases outside the gene matches. This chain's CDR3 is CSAAPPGQGFNGYTF. The CDR3 coding sequence is TGCAGTGCCGCCCCACCGGGACAGGGGTTCAATGGCTACACCTTC.

This clonotype was observed at least ten times. This sequence joins TRBV5-6 and TRBJ1-5, with 7 positions matching TRBD1. The CDR3 extends over 16 amino acids. Germline V gene lookup returns CDR1 SGHDT and CDR2 YYEEEE. V shed 0 bases, J shed 7 bases, and the junction held 10 bases outside the gene matches. The CDR3 here is CASSLGDDRAGQPQHF. The DNA of the CDR3 is TGTGCCAGCAGCTTGGGAGATGACAGGGCGGGCCAGCCCCAGCATTTT.

By sample share, this clonotype is medium-sized. The rearrangement links TRBV7-2 to TRBJ2-3; 8 bases match TRBD1. Germline V gene sequence: CDR1 SGHTA, CDR2 FQGNSA. The CDR3 contains 15 residues. V shed 1 base, J shed 2 bases, and the junction held 2 bases outside the gene matches. The CDR3 region is CASSLGTGHTDTQYF. CDR3 sequence (DNA): TGTGCCAGCAGCTTAGGGACAGGGCACACAGATACGCAGTATTTT.

Relative to its sample, this clonotype is medium-sized. V gene TRBV29-1 combines with J gene TRBJ2-7; 12 bases fit TRBD1. Germline CDR1 and CDR2: SQVTM and ANQGSEA. The trim removed 5 bases at V and 5 bases at J, leaving 7 bases unmatched. This CDR3 region has 14 residues. CDR3 amino acids: CSVHTGTGGDEQYF. In DNA, the CDR3 is TGCAGCGTTCATACCGGGACAGGGGGCGACGAGCAGTACTTC.

Comments on this clonotype: Lacking the conserved final phenylalanine or tryptophan, this CDR3 likely reflects a read error. This rearrangement joins TRBV20-1 to TRBJ2-2; either TRBD1 or TRBD2 may supply D (5 bases each). This CDR3 is built from 16 residues. The ends were cut back, 1 base at V and 3 bases at J, with 15 bases in the middle. Germline CDR1 and CDR2: DFQATT and SNEGSKA (reference sequence). The CDR3 region has the DNA TGCAGTGCTAGAGTGCCCCAAGAGGGACACACCGGGGAGCTGTTTCTT. This codes for CSARVPQEGHTGELFL.

This clonotype is termed large. The chain recombines TRBV7-2 with TRBJ1-2; no clear D gene. Trimming cost V 4 bases and J 6 bases, with 12 bases left between them. CDR3 size: 13 residues. Germline V gives CDR1 SGHTA, CDR2 FQGNSA. In nucleotides, the CDR3 is TGTGCCAGCAGCTCCGCCTGGAGCGATGGCTACACCTTC. Translation gives CASSSAWSDGYTF.